The present TCR beta chain was sequenced within a study of blood T cell repertoires in COVID-19. Study information: Specimens from acute and convalescent COVID-19 originated in the United States, Italy and Spain. In each case, the material was cDNA or gDNA derived from T cells, B-cell-depleted T cells, or PBMCs.

Using immunoSEQ multiplex PCR, the repertoire was profiled, and TCRdb retains in-frame clones only, with some absent. The sample carries roughly 200,000 clones, 85% to 90% recorded once. Recruited during active infection, patients (from Seattle) were subsequently followed longitudinally. The germline V gene encodes CDR1 LGHNA and CDR2 YNFKEQ. Unmatched junction bases numbered 8, after V lost 0 bases and J lost 4 bases. CDR3 size: 17 residues. The sample comprised peripheral blood. The chain carries TRBV4-2 and TRBJ2-1; TRBD2 aligns across 8 bases. The sequence was collected from a person aged 70 to 85 with COVID-19, enrolled during active disease. The chain's CDR3 is CASSQDPGTREYNEQFF. In DNA form, the CDR3 reads TGTGCCAGCAGCCAAGATCCCGGGACTAGAGAATACAATGAGCAGTTCTTC.